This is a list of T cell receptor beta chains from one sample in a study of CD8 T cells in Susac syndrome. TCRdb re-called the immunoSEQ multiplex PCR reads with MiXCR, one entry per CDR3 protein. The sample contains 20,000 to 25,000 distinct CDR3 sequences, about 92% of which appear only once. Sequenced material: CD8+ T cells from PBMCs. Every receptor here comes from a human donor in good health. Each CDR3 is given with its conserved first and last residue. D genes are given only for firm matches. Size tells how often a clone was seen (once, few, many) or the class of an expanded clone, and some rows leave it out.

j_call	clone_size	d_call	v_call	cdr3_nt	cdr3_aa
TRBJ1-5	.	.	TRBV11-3	TGTGCCAGCTCCTCCCGCGAGAATTTT	CASSSRENF
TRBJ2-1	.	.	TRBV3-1	TGTGCCAGCAGGAGCCAGAGCTCCTACAATGAGCAGTTCTTC	CASRSQSSYNEQFF
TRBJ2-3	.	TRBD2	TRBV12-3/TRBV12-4	TGTGCCAGCAATACCCTAGCGGGGCCGGCCACAGATACGCAGTATTTT	CASNTLAGPATDTQYF
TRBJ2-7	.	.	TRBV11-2	TGTGCCAGCACCCTGAGTTTAGCATCCGAGCAGTACTTC	CASTLSLASEQYF
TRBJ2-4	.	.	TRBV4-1	TGCGCCAGCAGCCAAGATCCCCTTGGAAGCATTCAGTACTTC	CASSQDPLGSIQYF
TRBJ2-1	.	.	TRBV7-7	TGTGCTAGCAGCTTAGGGGGACGGTACAATGAGCAGTTCTTC	CASSLGGRYNEQFF
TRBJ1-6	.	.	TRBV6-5	TGTGCCACCTGTCAGGGGCGGTCGGTAGGACCCCTCCACTTT	CATCQGRSVGPLHF
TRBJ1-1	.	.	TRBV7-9	TGTGCCAGCAGCCCTTGGGAGGACACTGAAGCTTTCTTT	CASSPWEDTEAFF
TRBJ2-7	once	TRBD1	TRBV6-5	TGTGCCAGCAGTTACTCGGACCTTTTACCGGGACAGGGAGTCTACGAGCAGTACTTC	CASSYSDLLPGQGVYEQYF
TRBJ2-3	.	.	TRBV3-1	TGTGCCAGTGGAGGGGGCGCGCAGTATTTT	CASGGGAQYF
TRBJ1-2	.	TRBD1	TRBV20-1	TGCAGTGCTAGAGTCGAGGGGGCGGACTATGGCTACACCTTC	CSARVEGADYGYTF
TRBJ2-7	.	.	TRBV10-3	TGTGCCATCAGTGCGGACGGGAGCTCCTACGAGCAGTACTTC	CAISADGSSYEQYF
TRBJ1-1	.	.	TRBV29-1	TGCAGCGTTGAAGGGACCGGTCCAAAAAGAGAAGCTTTCTTT	CSVEGTGPKREAFF
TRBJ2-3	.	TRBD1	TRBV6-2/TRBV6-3	TGTGCCAGCAGTTTACAGGGGCCATCCACAGATACGCAGTATTTT	CASSLQGPSTDTQYF
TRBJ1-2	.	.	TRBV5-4	TGTGCCAGCAGACCTGGGACCAGTTTCTATGGCTACACCTTC	CASRPGTSFYGYTF
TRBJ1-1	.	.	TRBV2	TGTGCCAGCAGACCGAAGTACACTGAAGCTTTCTTT	CASRPKYTEAFF
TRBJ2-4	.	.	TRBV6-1	TGTGCCAGCAGTGGAGTTGAGCCCGGGACTAAAAACATTCAGTACTTC	CASSGVEPGTKNIQYF
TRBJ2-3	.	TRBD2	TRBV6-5	TGTGCCAGCAGTTTTGGACTAGCGGCAGATACGCAGTATTTT	CASSFGLAADTQYF
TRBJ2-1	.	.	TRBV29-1	TGCAGCGTTGAAGATCGGGGGAGTATTTACAATGAGCAGTTCTTC	CSVEDRGSIYNEQFF
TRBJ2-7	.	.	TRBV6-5	TGTGCCAGCAGTTACTCTAACCTTCCCTACGAGCAGTACTTC	CASSYSNLPYEQYF
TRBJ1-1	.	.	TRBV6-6	TGTGCCAGCAGTGCCCGGGAGAGTAACACTGAAGCTTTCTTT	CASSARESNTEAFF
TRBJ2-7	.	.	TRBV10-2	TGCGCCAGTCTAGGGGGCTACGAGCAGTACTTC	CASLGGYEQYF
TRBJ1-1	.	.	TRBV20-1	TGCAGTGCTAGAGATGGCATCAACACTGAAGCTTTCTTT	CSARDGINTEAFF
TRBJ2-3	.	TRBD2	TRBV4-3	TGCGCCAGCAGCCAAGATCCAGCGGGGGACCACACAGATACGCAGTATTTT	CASSQDPAGDHTDTQYF
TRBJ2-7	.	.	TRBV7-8	TGTGCCAGCAGCGATGCGCAGGTCGGACTCTACGAGCAGTACTTC	CASSDAQVGLYEQYF
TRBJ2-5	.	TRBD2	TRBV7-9	TGTGCCAGCAGCCCCCCGGGAGGGTCCCAAGAGACCCAGTACTTC	CASSPPGGSQETQYF
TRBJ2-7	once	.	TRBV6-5	TGTGCCAGCAGTCCGCATTGGGGGGCCTACGAGCAGTACTTC	CASSPHWGAYEQYF
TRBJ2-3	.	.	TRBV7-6	TGTGCCAGCAGGGCAACAGGTTTCGACACAGATACGCAGTATTTT	CASRATGFDTDTQYF
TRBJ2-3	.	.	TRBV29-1	TGCAGCGTTGAAGCGGGCCTCACAGATACGCAGTATTTT	CSVEAGLTDTQYF
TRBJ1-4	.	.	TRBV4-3	TGCGCCAGCAGCCAAGATGGTCCCCCGATTGAACTGTTTTTT	CASSQDGPPIELFF
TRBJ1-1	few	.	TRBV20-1	TGCAGTGCTCTCAGAGGGGGTAGTCACACTGAAGCTTTCTTT	CSALRGGSHTEAFF
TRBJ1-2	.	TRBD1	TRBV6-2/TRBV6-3	TGTGCCAGCAGTCCGGGGACAGAAGGAAACTACACCTTC	CASSPGTEGNYTF
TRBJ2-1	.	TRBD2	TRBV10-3	TGTGCCATCAGTCAACTAGCGGGGGTAGGAAATGAGCAGTTCTTC	CAISQLAGVGNEQFF
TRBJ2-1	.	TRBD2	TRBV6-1	TGTGCCAGCAGTGCCGGGGGGGGAGGTGGCTACAATGAGCAGTTCTTC	CASSAGGGGGYNEQFF
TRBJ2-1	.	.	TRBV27	TGTGCGACGGGCAGCGGCAATGAGCAGTTCTTC	CATGSGNEQFF
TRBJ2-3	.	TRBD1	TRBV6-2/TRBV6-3	TGTGCCAGCAGTTTGTGGACAGGGTTAAGCACAGATACGCAGTATTTT	CASSLWTGLSTDTQYF
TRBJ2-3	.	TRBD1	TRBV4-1	TGCGCCAGCAGCCAAGATAAGGGGGACAGTGGGACAGATACGCAGTATTTT	CASSQDKGDSGTDTQYF
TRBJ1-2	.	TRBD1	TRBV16	TGTGCCAGCAGCCTTTCCGAAGGGGGCGGCGGCTATGGCTACACCTTC	CASSLSEGGGGYGYTF
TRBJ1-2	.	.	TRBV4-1	TGCGCCAGCAGCCAAACTCCCCATGGGGGGGCTGGCTATGGCTACACCTTC	CASSQTPHGGAGYGYTF
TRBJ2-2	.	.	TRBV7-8	TGTGCCAGCAGCCCGAGATCTTGGGGTGGTAGCACCGGGGAGCTGTTTTTT	CASSPRSWGGSTGELFF
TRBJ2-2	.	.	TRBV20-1	TGCAGTGTTCCGACTAGGGCAACCGGGGAGCTGTTTTTT	CSVPTRATGELFF
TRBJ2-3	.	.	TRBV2	TGTGCCAGCACCTCCCGGGCCCTCGGTGATCCGCAGTATTTT	CASTSRALGDPQYF
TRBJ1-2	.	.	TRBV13	TGTGCCAGCAGCTTAAAGGGACCCTATGGCTACACCTTC	CASSLKGPYGYTF
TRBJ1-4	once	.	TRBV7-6	TGTGCCAGCAGCTTAGGAGTAGTTCGGGGCGCAACTAATGAAAAACTGTTTTTT	CASSLGVVRGATNEKLFF
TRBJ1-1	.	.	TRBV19	TGTGCCAGTAGTATGTGGGGAGGGGACACTGAAGCTTTCTTT	CASSMWGGDTEAFF
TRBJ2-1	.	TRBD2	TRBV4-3	TGCGCCAGCAGCCAAGATTGGCTAGCGGGGGGTCCCTACAATGAGCAGTTCTTC	CASSQDWLAGGPYNEQFF
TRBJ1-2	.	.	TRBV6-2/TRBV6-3	TGTGCCAGCAGTTACTCCCACAGGGATATAGATGGCTACACCTTC	CASSYSHRDIDGYTF
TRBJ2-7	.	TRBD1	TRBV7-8	TGTGCCAGCAGCTCTCGCGTGGGGACAGGTCCCTACGAGCAGTACTTC	CASSSRVGTGPYEQYF
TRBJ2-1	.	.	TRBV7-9	TGTGCCAGCAGCCGGGCCCCGGGGGACAATGAGCAGTTCTTC	CASSRAPGDNEQFF
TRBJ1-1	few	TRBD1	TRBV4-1	TGCGCCAGCAGCCAAGATGAGGGGGCATACACTGAAGCTTTCTTT	CASSQDEGAYTEAFF
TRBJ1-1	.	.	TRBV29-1	TGCAGCGTTGATAGGGACCAAGGGGCTTTCTTT	CSVDRDQGAFF
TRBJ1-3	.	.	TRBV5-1	TGCGCCAGCAGCTTAAGGGGAACTGGAAACACCATATATTTT	CASSLRGTGNTIYF
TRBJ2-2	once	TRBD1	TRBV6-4	TGTGCCAGCAGTGAACAGGGGGCCAACACCGGGGAGCTGTTTTTT	CASSEQGANTGELFF
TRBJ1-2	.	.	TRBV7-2	TGTGCCAGCAGCTTAGTTCCGGGACGCACCCAACGAACTGGCTACACCTTC	CASSLVPGRTQRTGYTF